This TCR beta chain was sequenced for a study of CD8 T cells in Susac syndrome. Study conclusions and caveats: Expansion of clones was not seen in the CD4+ T cell repertoires of Susac syndrome.

The RNA, 0.5 to 1 ug, was put through reverse transcription using random hexamers. TCRdb reanalysed the immunoSEQ multiplex PCR reads using MiXCR and keeps one entry per CDR3 protein. The sample lists more than 110,000 distinct CDR3 sequences, around 95% occurring once. CDR1 is SGHTA and CDR2 is FQGNSA in the germline V gene. The CDR3 contains 11 residues. Trimming pared 4 bases from V and 8 bases from J, leaving 9 bases between. Comments on this clonotype: No antigen is known for it.

Sequencing was done on a sample of CD4+ T cells from PBMCs. The chain joins TRBV7-2 to TRBJ2-7; D unclear. The receptor comes from a human donor with Susac syndrome. Written as DNA, the CDR3 is TGTGCCAGCAGCTATCTCACAAAGCAGTACTTC. Its translation: CASSYLTKQYF. Based on the CDR3 plus reference TRBV7-2 and TRBJ2-7, the full variable domain is GAGVSQSPSNKVTEKGKDVELRCDPISGHTALYWYRQSLGQGLEFLIYFQGNSAPDKSGLPSDRFSAERTGGSVSTLTIQRTQQEDSAVYLCASSYLTKQYFGPGTRLTVT.